These 23 T cell receptor beta chains were sequenced from one sample in a study of vaccination and CD4 T cells after COVID-19. CD4+ T cells that had been cultured provided DNA sequenced with the Oncomine TCR Beta short-read assay. TCRdb used MiXCR to reprocess the PCR reads, holding one entry per CDR3 protein. Of 15,000 to 16,000 distinct CDR3 sequences in the sample, roughly 73% were seen once. Specified treatment: roughly 11-day PBMC culture with coronavirus spike peptide pools or control peptides (ViraFEST assay). These TCRs' antigens remain unknown. Sample: CD4+ T cells from blood, cultured in vitro. The receptors were gathered from a human donor who had recovered from COVID-19.

The chain combines TRBV6-1 with TRBJ2-5; 7 positions agree with TRBD2. This CDR3 region has 15 residues. CDR1 and CDR2 (germline): MNHNS, SASEGT. V shed 6 bases and J 3 bases; nucleotides not matched to a gene: 10. CDR3 coding DNA: TGTGCCAGCAGAGGGACGGGACTACCAAAAGAGACCCAGTACTTC. This sequence encodes CASRGTGLPKETQYF.

This rearrangement joins TRBV12-3 or TRBV12-4 to TRBJ1-5; TRBD1 matches at 7 bases. Trimming took 5 bases from V and 4 from J; bases not matched to a gene: 14. CDR3 size: 17 residues. The CDR3 DNA is TGTGCCAGCAGTCAAAAAATTCTCGGGACAGCAAATCAGCCCCAGCATTTT. Protein: CASSQKILGTANQPQHF.

The chain is built from TRBV6-1 and TRBJ1-5; 7 bases match TRBD1. The CDR3 is 20 amino acids. J gave up 4 bases and V 6 bases, and 24 bases lay outside the gene matches. Germline values: CDR1 MNHNS, CDR2 SASEGT. The CDR3 DNA sequence: TGTGCCAGCAGCACCCGGGATACAGGGATTATTACAGGGGTAAATCAGCCCCAGCATTTT. Amino acids: CASSTRDTGIITGVNQPQHF.

V and J are TRBV15 and TRBJ2-7; 13 bases map to TRBD2. Trimming took 2 bases from V and 0 from J; bases not matched to a gene: 7. The length of the CDR3 is 18 residues. Germline values: CDR1 LNHNV, CDR2 YYDKDF (reference sequence). Here the CDR3 DNA reads TGTGCCACCAGCAGAAAGGGACTAGCGGGACCGCTCTCCTACGAGCAGTACTTC. Translated: CATSRKGLAGPLSYEQYF.

In this sample, this clonotype turned up a few times. The J gene is TRBJ1-5, the V gene TRBV6-1, with 8 bases aligning to TRBD1. V lost 8 bases, J lost 7 bases, and 10 bases stayed unmatched. CDR1 and CDR2 from the germline V gene are MNHNS and SASEGT. CDR3 length equals 14 residues. CDR3: CASAIQGVGQPQHF. As DNA, the CDR3 is TGTGCCAGCGCAATACAGGGGGTGGGGCAGCCCCAGCATTTT.

The chain combines TRBV2 with TRBJ1-1; D is ambiguous. V gave up 4 bases and J gave up 14 bases, with 14 bases separating them. The CDR3 sequence is 11 residues long. CDR1 SNHLY and CDR2 FYNNEI come from the germline V gene. CDR3 protein: CASSGGPLGFF. The CDR3 DNA sequence: TGTGCCAGCAGTGGAGGACCGCTGGGGTTCTTT.

The chain is built from TRBV7-2 and TRBJ1-5, with a weak D call TRBD1 (5 bases). The CDR3 has 15 residues. CDR1 is SGHTA, CDR2 FQGNSA, per germline. V lost 0 bases and J lost 7, with 13 bases in between. This CDR3 reads CASSLALRGQQPQHF. The CDR3 DNA reads as TGTGCCAGCAGCTTAGCGCTTAGGGGCCAGCAGCCCCAGCATTTT. The complete variable domain, with remaining parts taken from reference TRBV7-2 and TRBJ1-5, reads GAGVSQSPSNKVTEKGKDVELRCDPISGHTALYWYRQSLGQGLEFLIYFQGNSAPDKSGLPSDRFSAERTGGSVSTLTIQRTQQEDSAVYLCASSLALRGQQPQHFGDGTRLSIL.

Notes on this clonotype: The junction departs from the called germline gene at one end, perhaps through a read error. This rearrangement joins TRBV7-2 to TRBJ1-2; 9 positions agree with TRBD1. There are 15 residues in the CDR3. Germline V gene sequence: CDR1 SGHTA, CDR2 FQGNSA. CDR3 nucleotides: TGTGCCGGCAGCGAAAATCCGGGACAGGGATATGGCTACACCTTC. Translation: CAGSENPGQGYGYTF.

The chain carries TRBV20-1 and TRBJ2-2; 11 bases align to TRBD1. The CDR3 consists of 14 residues. CDR1 and CDR2 from the germline V gene are DFQATT and SNEGSKA (reference sequence). V shed 5 bases and J 4 bases; nucleotides not matched to a gene: 3. CDR3 in amino acids: CSARGTGGTGELFF. The CDR3 DNA is TGCAGTGCTCGGGGGACAGGGGGCACCGGGGAGCTGTTTTTT.

The chain carries TRBV20-1 and TRBJ2-5, with 9 bases lining up with TRBD2. The CDR3 is 14 amino acids. Trimming took 6 bases from V and 1 from J; bases not matched to a gene: 6. Germline CDR1 and CDR2: DFQATT and SNEGSKA (reference sequence). The CDR3 region has the DNA TGCAGTGCCAAACTAGCGGGCAGCCAAGAGACCCAGTACTTC. Its protein product is CSAKLAGSQETQYF.

V gene TRBV6-1 combines with J gene TRBJ2-2; D not certain. The CDR3 covers 16 residues. Germline V lookup: CDR1 MNHNS, CDR2 SASEGT. V was shortened by 6 bases and J by 7 bases, with 21 bases between the two germline ends. DNA of the CDR3: TGTGCCAGCAGCCGTCCCGGACGGGTCTCCTTCGGGGAGCTGTTTTTT. It yields the protein CASSRPGRVSFGELFF.

The chain couples TRBV9 to TRBJ2-7; 8 nucleotides line up with TRBD2. This CDR3 is 15 amino acids long. V shed 2 bases and J 0 bases; nucleotides not matched to a gene: 4. Germline loops: CDR1 SGDLS, CDR2 YYNGEE. The CDR3 loop is CASSVSSGSSYEQYF. The DNA for the CDR3 is TGTGCCAGCAGCGTTTCTAGCGGGTCCTCCTACGAGCAGTACTTC.

This chain uses TRBV15 with TRBJ1-2, with 8 bases lining up with TRBD1. CDR3 size: 15 residues. CDR1 LNHNV and CDR2 YYDKDF come from the germline V gene (reference sequence). V lost 0 bases, J lost 8 bases, and 8 bases stayed unmatched. The CDR3 is CATSRDQDRVIGYTF. The CDR3 DNA is TGTGCCACCAGCAGAGATCAGGACAGGGTCATCGGCTACACCTTC. Based on the CDR3 plus reference TRBV15 and TRBJ1-2, the full variable domain is DAMVIQNPRYQVTQFGKPVTLSCSQTLNHNVMYWYQQKSSQAPKLLFHYYDKDFNNEADTPDNFQSRRPNTSFCFLDIRSPGLGDTAMYLCATSRDQDRVIGYTFGSGTRLTVV.

The table lists this clonotype with a few counts. The chain employs TRBV20-1 and TRBJ2-1, with 9 positions matching TRBD2. From germline, CDR1 is DFQATT and CDR2 SNEGSKA (reference sequence). CDR3 length: 14 residues. With V trimmed by 3 bases and J by 6 bases, 6 bases remained unmatched. The CDR3 reads CSASPSGALNEQFF. The CDR3 region has the DNA TGCAGTGCTAGTCCTAGCGGGGCACTCAATGAGCAGTTCTTC.

This chain links TRBV7-9 with TRBJ2-5; tentative D call: TRBD1 (7 bases). Germline assignment: CDR1 SEHNR and CDR2 FQNEAQ (reference sequence). This CDR3 region has 14 residues. V lost 0 bases, J lost 4 bases, and 9 bases lay in between. The DNA for the CDR3 is TGTGCCAGCAGCTTAGCCCAGGGGGGAGAGACCCAGTACTTC. It yields the protein CASSLAQGGETQYF.

The sample holds a few counts of this clonotype. One junction end does not reproduce the germline sequence, and a read error may be involved. The CDR3, as DNA: TGCAGCGCTAGGGGCGGAGCGAACACCGGGGAGCTGTTTTTT. This sequence encodes CSARGGANTGELFF. The genes are TRBV20-1 and TRBJ2-2; possibly TRBD1 for D (5 bases). Germline CDR1 DFQATT, CDR2 SNEGSKA (reference sequence). CDR3 size: 14 residues.

This clonotype was detected only a few times. The V call is TRBV20-1, the J call TRBJ1-5; 7 bases fit TRBD1. In germline, CDR1 is DFQATT, CDR2 SNEGSKA (reference sequence). CDR3 length: 15 residues. Germline trimming cut 3 bases from V and 2 bases from J; bases unmatched to any gene: 7. CDR3 amino acids: CSASRQGRGNQPQHF. DNA for the CDR3: TGCAGTGCTAGTAGACAGGGACGGGGCAATCAGCCCCAGCATTTT.

The CDR3 sequence is CASSLGGNYGYTF. The CDR3, as DNA: TGTGCCAGCAGTTTAGGGGGTAACTATGGCTACACCTTC. The genes are TRBV12-3 or TRBV12-4 and TRBJ1-2; no clear D gene. Trimming stripped 1 base from V and 1 base from J, with 4 bases between. CDR3 length: 13 amino acids.

For the CDR3, the DNA is TGTGCCAGCAGTCGCACCGGGGAGATGGGCGAGCAGTACTTC. This sequence encodes CASSRTGEMGEQYF. The chain has TRBV11-3 and TRBJ2-7; D is perhaps TRBD2 (5 bases). This CDR3 contains 14 residues. Trimming took 6 bases from V and 6 from J, leaving 18 bases between them. CDR1 is SGHNT, CDR2 YENEEA, per germline.

This chain uses TRBV2 with TRBJ2-1; 8 positions agree with TRBD2. Germline V gene data show CDR1 as SNHLY and CDR2 as FYNNEI. Germline trimming cut 7 bases from V and 2 bases from J; bases unmatched to any gene: 7. This CDR3 has 15 amino acids. CDR3 amino acids: CASKTGGGPYNEQFF. In nucleotides, the CDR3 is TGTGCCAGCAAAACCGGGGGGGGGCCCTACAATGAGCAGTTCTTC.

The V and J genes are TRBV20-1 and TRBJ2-7, with 9 bases fitting TRBD1. Losses at the gene ends were 0 bases for V and 5 bases for J; bases not matched to a gene: 5. The length of the CDR3 is 14 residues. The V gene's germline CDR1 is DFQATT and CDR2 SNEGSKA (reference sequence). CDR3 region: CSAREQGALDEQYF. The CDR3 DNA reads TGCAGTGCTAGAGAACAGGGGGCTCTGGACGAGCAGTACTTC.

This clonotype was seen just once. This sequence joins TRBV19 and TRBJ2-5; 10 nucleotides align to TRBD1. Trimming removed 7 bases from V and 5 bases from J; junction bases left unmatched: 7. The CDR3 extends over 14 amino acids. The V gene's germline CDR1 is LNHDA and CDR2 SQIVND (reference sequence). CDR3 sequence: CASKTGGAPETQYF. In DNA form, the CDR3 reads TGTGCCAGTAAGACAGGGGGCGCCCCGGAGACCCAGTACTTC.

The V call is TRBV24-1, the J call TRBJ1-1; D might be TRBD1 (6 bases). The CDR3 has 15 amino acids. Germline V gene data show CDR1 as KGHDR and CDR2 as SFDVKD. V lost 2 bases and J 5 bases, leaving 14 bases between the germline ends. In DNA, the CDR3 is TGTGCCACCAGTGATTCCGTAGGGAGGGGGACTGAAGCTTTCTTT. Translated, it gives CATSDSVGRGTEAFF.